This TCR beta chain was recovered during a study of T-cell reconstitution after alpha-beta-depleted transplantation in children (TCRdb year 2016). Regarding the complete study: T-cell immune reconstitution after TCRalphabeta/CD19-depleted allogeneic hematopoietic cell transplantation in children was quantitatively tracked in the study by means of TCR repertoire profiling.

In this sample, this clonotype turned up a few times. The antigen it binds to is not known. Per-nucleotide qualities are absent, and no much larger clonotype sits a single base away. After removal of 4 bases from V and 7 bases from J, the junction retains 7 bases not matched to a gene. The germline V gene (reference sequence) provides CDR1 MNHEY and CDR2 SMNVEV. The CDR3 numbers 15 residues from cysteine through phenylalanine. Just CDR3 DNA is preserved here, 45 bases in frame from base 1. Preparation of the library involved PCR. The reads were generated on an Illumina HiSeq 2500. To normalize quantification of the TCRbeta repertoire, the TCR libraries were built with molecular barcoding that relied on unique molecular identifiers. TCRdb trimmed the raw reads at Q25, called clones with MiXCR and kept productive beta chains. Duplicate CDR3 protein sequences are folded into a single record with the most common DNA and genes. The sample contains around 480,000 distinct CDR3 sequences, about 33% of them found a single time. The ten largest clonotypes hold less than 2.5% of the sample.

This sequence uses TRBV27 and TRBJ2-1; 10 nucleotides in the junction match TRBD2. This receptor was taken from a human donor who donated a stem cell graft to a child with aplastic anemia. The input for sequencing was PBMCs from the stem cell graft donor, taken from the stem cell graft. The CDR3 reads as follows: CASSWTSGRGNEQFF. The nucleotide sequence is given as TGTGCCAGCAGTTGGACTAGCGGCCGAGGAAATGAGCAGTTCTTC.